This TCR beta chain was sequenced for a study of blood T cell repertoires in COVID-19. Across the study: The analysed material was cDNA or gDNA that came from T cells, B-cell-depleted T cells, or PBMCs.

Germline V CDR1 and CDR2: LNHDA, SQIVND (reference sequence). Germline trimming cut 5 bases from V and 4 bases from J; bases unmatched to any gene: 4. This CDR3 spans 13 amino acids. Clones were read by immunoSEQ multiplex PCR, and TCRdb kept only the in-frame ones, dropping some. The table lists 120,000 to 150,000 clones, 84% of them singletons. Participants came from roughly 23 US areas, aged roughly 18 to 90 years. This clonotype was obtained from a woman aged 50 to 60 who had been exposed to COVID-19. The rearrangement uses TRBV19 and TRBJ2-7; 8 bases are a match to TRBD1. The sample taken for sequencing was PBMCs or T cells enriched from blood (not recorded which). The CDR3 DNA follows: TGTGCCAGTAGTCAGGGGGCGGGGTACGAGCAGTACTTC. Amino acid sequence: CASSQGAGYEQYF.